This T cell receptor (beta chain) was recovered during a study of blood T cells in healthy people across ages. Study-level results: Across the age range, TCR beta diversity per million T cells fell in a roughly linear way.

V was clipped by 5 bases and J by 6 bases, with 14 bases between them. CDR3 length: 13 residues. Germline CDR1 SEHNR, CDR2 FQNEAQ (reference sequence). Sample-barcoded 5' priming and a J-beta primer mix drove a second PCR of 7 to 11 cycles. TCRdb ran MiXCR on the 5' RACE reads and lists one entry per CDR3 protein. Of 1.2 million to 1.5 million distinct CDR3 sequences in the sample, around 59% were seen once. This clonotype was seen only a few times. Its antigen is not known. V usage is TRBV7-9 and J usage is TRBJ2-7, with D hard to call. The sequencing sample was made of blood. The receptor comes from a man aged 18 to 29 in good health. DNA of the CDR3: TGTGCCAGCAGCGACACCCGGCCAGCCGAGCAGTACTTC. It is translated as CASSDTRPAEQYF.